These T cell receptor beta chains were read from a single sample in a study of shared T cell receptors in the human thymus. This table comes from immunoSEQ multiplex PCR, and its TCRdb copy is limited to in-frame clones, with some not included. The data show roughly 560,000 clones, with around 78% seen just once and more than 0.01% held by the top ten. The sample was also linked to a second study, of human thymus T cells.

Input material: thymocytes. These receptors originate from a boy under three years old with a congenital heart defect. Each CDR3 is given with its conserved first and last residue. D genes are given only for firm matches. Expanded clones get a size class; other rows say once, few or many, or leave the size out.

D gene,clone size,J gene,V gene,CDR3 DNA,CDR3 protein
TRBD1,-,TRBJ1-5,TRBV6-1,TGTGCCAGCCTTACAGGGGATAATCAGCCCCAGCATTTT,CASLTGDNQPQHF
-,-,TRBJ2-7,TRBV20-1,TGCAGTGCTAGAGCACTCTACGAGCAGTACTTC,CSARALYEQYF
TRBD1,-,TRBJ1-1,TRBV28,TGTGCCAGCAGTGCCATTGACAGGGGAAGCACTGAAGCTTTCTTT,CASSAIDRGSTEAFF
-,-,TRBJ1-2,TRBV2,TGTGCCAGCCCGGGGGCGGGGGGAGACTATGGCTACACCTTC,CASPGAGGDYGYTF
TRBD1,-,TRBJ2-7,TRBV28,TGTGCCAGCAGTTTCTGGAAAGCGGACAGGGGTGTCGAGCAGTACTTC,CASSFWKADRGVEQYF
TRBD2,once,TRBJ2-1,TRBV7-8,TGTGCCAGCAGCTTAGAAGGGATACTAGCGGGAGGTTACAATGAGCAGTTCTTC,CASSLEGILAGGYNEQFF
TRBD1,-,TRBJ2-5,TRBV28,TGTGCCAGCATTTTAGGGAGCAGGGGGTACCAAGAGACCCAGTACTTC,CASILGSRGYQETQYF
TRBD2,-,TRBJ2-7,TRBV11-3,TGTGCCAGCAGCTTAAGGGACCCCAGGTCTCTAGCGGGAGAATACGAGCAGTACTTC,CASSLRDPRSLAGEYEQYF
-,-,TRBJ1-5,TRBV19,TGTGCCAGTACCCAGGGTGATAGCAATCAGCCCCAGCATTTT,CASTQGDSNQPQHF
TRBD2,-,TRBJ2-2,TRBV6-1,TGTGCCAGCAGTGATTGTCTAGCGGGGGGGCCGGGGGAGCTGTTTTTT,CASSDCLAGGPGELFF
-,few,TRBJ1-2,TRBV25-1,TGTGCCAGCAGTCGCTGGCCGGCGGGTAACTATGGCTACACCTTC,CASSRWPAGNYGYTF
TRBD1,-,TRBJ2-7,TRBV6-1,TGTGCCAGCAGTGATGGGACAGGTATCTCCTACGAGCAGTACTTC,CASSDGTGISYEQYF
-,once,TRBJ1-1,TRBV7-8,TGTGCCAGCAGCCCCGGACAGCGCCAGGGGAGCACTGAAGCTTTCTTT,CASSPGQRQGSTEAFF
-,-,TRBJ1-1,TRBV14,TGTGCCAGCAGCCAAGAAGTTTGGGGCCGGGCTGAAGCTTTCTTT,CASSQEVWGRAEAFF
-,once,TRBJ2-7,TRBV4-3,TGCGCCAGCAGCCCCTGGCGGGGACAGATGATTTACGAGCAGTACTTC,CASSPWRGQMIYEQYF
-,-,TRBJ1-1,TRBV5-6,TGTGCCAGCAGCTTTCCCCGACAGCAGAACACTGAAGCTTTCTTT,CASSFPRQQNTEAFF
TRBD2,-,TRBJ2-7,TRBV18,TGTGCCAGCTCCCCGAGAGCGGGAGCGAAGTACGAGCAGTACTTC,CASSPRAGAKYEQYF
TRBD1,-,TRBJ2-7,TRBV10-3,TGTGCCATCAGTGGAGCAGGGGGCTACGAGCAGTACTTC,CAISGAGGYEQYF